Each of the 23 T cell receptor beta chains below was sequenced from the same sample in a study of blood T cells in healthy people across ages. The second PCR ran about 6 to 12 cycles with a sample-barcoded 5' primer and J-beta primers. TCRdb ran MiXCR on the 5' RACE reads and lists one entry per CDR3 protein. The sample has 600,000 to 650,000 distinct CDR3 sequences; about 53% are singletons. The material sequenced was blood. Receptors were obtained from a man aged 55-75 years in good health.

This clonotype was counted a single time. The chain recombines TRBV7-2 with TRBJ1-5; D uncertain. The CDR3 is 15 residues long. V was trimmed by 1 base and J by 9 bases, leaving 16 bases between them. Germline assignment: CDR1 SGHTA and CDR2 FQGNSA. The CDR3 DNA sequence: TGTGCCAGCAGCTTAGTTCCGGGTTCGATGGGGCCCCAGCATTTT. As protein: CASSLVPGSMGPQHF.

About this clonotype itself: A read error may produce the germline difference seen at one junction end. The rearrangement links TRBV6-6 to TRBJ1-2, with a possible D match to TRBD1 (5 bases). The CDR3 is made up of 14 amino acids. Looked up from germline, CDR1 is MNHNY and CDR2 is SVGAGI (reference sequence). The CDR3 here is CASSYYTGGGGYTF. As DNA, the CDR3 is TGTGCCAGCAGTTACTACACGGGTGGGGGAGGCTATACCTTC.

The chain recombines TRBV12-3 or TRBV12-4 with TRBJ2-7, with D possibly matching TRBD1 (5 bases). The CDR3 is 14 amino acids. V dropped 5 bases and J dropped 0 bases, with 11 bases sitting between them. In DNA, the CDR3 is TGTGCCAGCAGTGCCCAGCAGGGCTCCTACGAGCAGTACTTC. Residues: CASSAQQGSYEQYF.

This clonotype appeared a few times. DNA for the CDR3: TGTGCCAGCGGCGGGTACAATGAGCAGTTCTTC. As protein: CASGGYNEQFF. The chain employs TRBV6-2 or TRBV6-3 and TRBJ2-1; D is perhaps TRBD2 (5 bases). V was shortened by 8 bases and J by 4 bases, with 6 bases between the two germline ends. The germline V gene encodes CDR1 MNHEY and CDR2 SVGEGT. This CDR3 contains 11 residues.

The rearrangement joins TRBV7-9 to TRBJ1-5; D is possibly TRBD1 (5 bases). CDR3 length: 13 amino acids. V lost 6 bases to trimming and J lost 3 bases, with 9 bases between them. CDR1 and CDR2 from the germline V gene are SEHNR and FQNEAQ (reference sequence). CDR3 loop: CASSGGINQPQHF. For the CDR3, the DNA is TGTGCCAGCAGTGGGGGGATCAATCAGCCCCAGCATTTT.

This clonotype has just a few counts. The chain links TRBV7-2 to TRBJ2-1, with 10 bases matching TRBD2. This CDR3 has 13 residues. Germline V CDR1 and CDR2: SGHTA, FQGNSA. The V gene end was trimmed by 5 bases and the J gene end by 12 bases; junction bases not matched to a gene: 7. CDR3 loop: CASSPRASGGQFF. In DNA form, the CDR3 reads TGTGCCAGCAGCCCCCGCGCTAGCGGGGGGCAGTTCTTC. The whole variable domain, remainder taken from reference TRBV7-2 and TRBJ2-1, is GAGVSQSPSNKVTEKGKDVELRCDPISGHTALYWYRQSLGQGLEFLIYFQGNSAPDKSGLPSDRFSAERTGGSVSTLTIQRTQQEDSAVYLCASSPRASGGQFFGPGTRLTVL.

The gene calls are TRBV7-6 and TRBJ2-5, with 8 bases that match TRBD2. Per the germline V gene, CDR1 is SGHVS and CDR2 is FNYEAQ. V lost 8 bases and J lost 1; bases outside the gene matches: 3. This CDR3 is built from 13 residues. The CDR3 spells CASAAGGQETQYF. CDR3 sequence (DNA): TGTGCCAGCGCGGCGGGGGGCCAAGAGACCCAGTACTTC.

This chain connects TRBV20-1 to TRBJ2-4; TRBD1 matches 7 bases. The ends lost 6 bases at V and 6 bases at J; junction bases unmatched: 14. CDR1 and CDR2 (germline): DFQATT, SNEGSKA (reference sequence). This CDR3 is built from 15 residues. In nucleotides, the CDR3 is TGCAGTGCCAGTACCCCAGGGGGACATCGAAACATTCAGTACTTC. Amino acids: CSASTPGGHRNIQYF.

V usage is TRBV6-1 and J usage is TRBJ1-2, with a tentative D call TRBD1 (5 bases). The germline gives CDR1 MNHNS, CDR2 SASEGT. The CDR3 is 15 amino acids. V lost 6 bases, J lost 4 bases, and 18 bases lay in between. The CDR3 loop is CASSETGGNSYGYTF. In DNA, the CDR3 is TGTGCCAGCAGCGAAACGGGGGGGAACAGCTATGGCTACACCTTC.

The CDR3 nucleotides are TGCAGTGCCCCCCGGACAGGGAGGGACTGGGAGACCCAGTACTTC. This codes for CSAPRTGRDWETQYF. The chain uses TRBV20-1 and TRBJ2-5; tentative D call: TRBD1 (8 bases). Trimming left V 6 bases short and J 5 bases short, with 22 bases between. The CDR3 is made up of 15 amino acids. Germline assignment: CDR1 DFQATT and CDR2 SNEGSKA (reference sequence).

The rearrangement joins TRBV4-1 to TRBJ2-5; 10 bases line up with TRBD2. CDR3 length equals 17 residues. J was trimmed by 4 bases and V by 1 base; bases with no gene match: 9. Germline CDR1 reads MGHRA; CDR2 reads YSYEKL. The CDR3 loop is CASSQAHTSGALETQYF. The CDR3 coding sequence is TGCGCCAGCAGCCAAGCCCATACTAGCGGGGCCCTAGAGACCCAGTACTTC.

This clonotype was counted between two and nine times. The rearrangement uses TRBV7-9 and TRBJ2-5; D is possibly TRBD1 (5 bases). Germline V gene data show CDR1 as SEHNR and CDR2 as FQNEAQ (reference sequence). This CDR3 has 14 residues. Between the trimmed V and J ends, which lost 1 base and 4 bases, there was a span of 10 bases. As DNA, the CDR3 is TGTGCCAGCAGCTTAGGCAGGGCGGCAGAGACCCAGTACTTC. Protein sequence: CASSLGRAAETQYF.

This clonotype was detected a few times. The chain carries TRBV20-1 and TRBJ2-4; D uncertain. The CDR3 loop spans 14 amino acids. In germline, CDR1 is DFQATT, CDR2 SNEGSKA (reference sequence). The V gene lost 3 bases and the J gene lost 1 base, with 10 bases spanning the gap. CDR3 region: CSARSAAAKNIQYF. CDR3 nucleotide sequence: TGCAGTGCTAGGAGCGCGGCGGCCAAAAACATTCAGTACTTC.

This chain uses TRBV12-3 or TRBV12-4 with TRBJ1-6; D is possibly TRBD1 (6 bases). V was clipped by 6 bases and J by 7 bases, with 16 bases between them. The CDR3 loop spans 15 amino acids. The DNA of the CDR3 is TGTGCCAGCAGACTAGCTCGGACAGACAATTCACCCCTCCACTTT. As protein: CASRLARTDNSPLHF.

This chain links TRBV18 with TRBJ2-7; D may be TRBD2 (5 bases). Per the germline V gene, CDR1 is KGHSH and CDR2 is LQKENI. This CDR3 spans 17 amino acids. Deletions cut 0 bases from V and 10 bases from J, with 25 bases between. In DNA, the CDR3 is TGTGCCAGCTCACCACCGGGCGCCCCTGGAGGCCGAGGGATTCAGTACTTC. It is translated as CASSPPGAPGGRGIQYF.

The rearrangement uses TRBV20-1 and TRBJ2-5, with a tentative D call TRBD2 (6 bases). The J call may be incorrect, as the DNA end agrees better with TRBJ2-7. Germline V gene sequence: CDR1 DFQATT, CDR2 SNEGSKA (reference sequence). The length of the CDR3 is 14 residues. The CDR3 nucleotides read TGCAGTGCTAGAGCTGGGGGGATTTCTACCGAGCAGTACTTC. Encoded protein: CSARAGGISTEQYF.

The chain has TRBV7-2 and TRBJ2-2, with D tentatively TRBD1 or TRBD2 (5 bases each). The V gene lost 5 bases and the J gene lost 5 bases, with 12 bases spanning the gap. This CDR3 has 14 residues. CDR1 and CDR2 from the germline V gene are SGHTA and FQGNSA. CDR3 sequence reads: CASSPYGGTGELFF. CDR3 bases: TGTGCCAGCAGCCCCTATGGGGGTACCGGGGAGCTGTTTTTT. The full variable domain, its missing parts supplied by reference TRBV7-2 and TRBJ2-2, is GAGVSQSPSNKVTEKGKDVELRCDPISGHTALYWYRQSLGQGLEFLIYFQGNSAPDKSGLPSDRFSAERTGGSVSTLTIQRTQQEDSAVYLCASSPYGGTGELFFGEGSRLTVL.

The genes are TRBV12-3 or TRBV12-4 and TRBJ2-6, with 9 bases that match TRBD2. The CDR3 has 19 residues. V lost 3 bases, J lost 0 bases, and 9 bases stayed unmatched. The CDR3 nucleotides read TGTGCCAGCAGTTTTTCAGCGGGGGGAACTTCCTCTGGGGCCAACGTCCTGACTTTC. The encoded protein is CASSFSAGGTSSGANVLTF.

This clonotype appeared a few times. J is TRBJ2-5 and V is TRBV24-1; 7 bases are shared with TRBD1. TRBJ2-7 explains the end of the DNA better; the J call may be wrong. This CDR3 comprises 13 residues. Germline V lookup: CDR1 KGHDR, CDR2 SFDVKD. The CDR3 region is CATSDATGYEQYF. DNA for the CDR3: TGTGCCACCAGTGATGCGACAGGGTACGAGCAGTACTTC.

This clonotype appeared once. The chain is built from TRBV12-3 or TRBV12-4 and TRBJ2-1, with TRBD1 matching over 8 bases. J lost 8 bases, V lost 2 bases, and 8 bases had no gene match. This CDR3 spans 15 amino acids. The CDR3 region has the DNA TGTGCCAGCAGTTTAAGTGTGACAGGGGTTGATGAGCAGTTCTTC. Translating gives CASSLSVTGVDEQFF.

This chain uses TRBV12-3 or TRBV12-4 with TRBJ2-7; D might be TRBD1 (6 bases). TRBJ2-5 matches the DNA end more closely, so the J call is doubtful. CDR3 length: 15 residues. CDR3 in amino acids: CASSSDRTVRETQYF. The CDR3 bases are TGTGCCAGCAGTTCAGATCGGACAGTGAGGGAGACCCAGTACTTC.

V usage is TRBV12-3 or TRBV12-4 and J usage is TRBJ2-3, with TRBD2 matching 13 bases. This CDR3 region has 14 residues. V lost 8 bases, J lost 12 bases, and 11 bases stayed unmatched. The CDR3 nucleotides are TGTGCCAGCGCGACTAGCGGGGGGCGGAAAGCCCAGTATTTT. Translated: CASATSGGRKAQYF.

The CDR3 is CASSHAGTLSTDTQYF. CDR3 bases: TGTGCCAGCAGCCACGCAGGGACGTTAAGCACAGATACGCAGTATTTT. The chain combines TRBV4-2 with TRBJ2-3; the D call may be TRBD1 or TRBD2 (5 bases each). V lost 3 bases, J lost 0 bases, and 13 bases lay in between. Germline CDR1 LGHNA, CDR2 YNFKEQ. The CDR3 consists of 16 residues.